The T cell receptor (beta chain) under discussion was sequenced for a study of T cells in tumors after PD-1 blockade. Generated by immunoSEQ multiplex PCR, the TCRdb table keeps only in-frame clones and is missing some. The sample lists 15,000 to 25,000 clones; roughly 80% were seen once. The material sequenced was PBMCs, taken after anti-PD-1 therapy. The receptor was isolated from a human donor with advanced basal cell or squamous cell carcinoma (not recorded which).

The CDR3 DNA is TGTGCCAGCTCACCCCGACAGGGGGCTTCCAATCAGCCCCAGCATTTT. Residues: CASSPRQGASNQPQHF. This chain links TRBV18 with TRBJ1-5; 10 bases match TRBD1. Germline V lookup: CDR1 KGHSH, CDR2 LQKENI. There are 16 residues in the CDR3. V lost 3 bases to trimming and J lost 3 bases; unmatched junction nucleotides: 5.